This T cell receptor beta chain was identified in a study of PD-1 blockade in classical Hodgkin lymphoma. General study findings and limits: CD4+ TCR diversity, unlike CD8+, rose significantly by C4D1. Possible causes of repertoire differences, disease activity or prior therapy, remain undefined. Healthy donors reportedly exceeded newly diagnosed patients in baseline TCR diversity. Anyone who began nivolumab under 1 year after ASCT was excluded.

Germline V gene data show CDR1 as SGHNT and CDR2 as YYREEE (reference sequence). The germline V and J ends were trimmed by 1 base and 0 bases, with 12 bases remaining between them. This CDR3 is built from 16 residues. About this clone: Its cognate antigen is unknown.

The repertoire was sequenced with immunoSEQ multiplex PCR; TCRdb's copy has only in-frame clones and lacks some. The sample yields 53,000 or so clones, over 75% seen once. All the patients suffered relapse after autologous stem cell transplantation, and brentuximab vedotin exposure differed. J is TRBJ2-3 and V is TRBV5-4, with D possibly matching TRBD1 (6 bases). The TCR sequence derives from a human donor with classical Hodgkin lymphoma. The material sequenced was peripheral blood mononuclear cells (PBMCs), taken at baseline. The CDR3: CASSLRGSASTDTQYF. The CDR3 DNA reads as TGTGCCAGCAGCTTGAGGGGGAGCGCCAGCACAGATACGCAGTATTTT.